What follows are 31 T cell receptor beta chains derived from one specimen sequenced in a study of Graves' ophthalmopathy and Graves' hyperthyroidism. RNA transcripts served as template for amplifying TCR beta CDR3 sequences. Second-round multiplex PCR came after first-round RT-PCR with HTBI primers. One entry per CDR3 protein, called by TCRdb with MiXCR from the multiplex PCR reads. Of hundreds of thousands of distinct CDR3 sequences in the sample, about a fifth were seen once. Sequencing was performed on peripheral blood. The receptors were sampled from a woman aged 18 to 35 with stable Graves' hyperthyroidism. Some clones in this sample may be carry-over from other donors' samples.

This clonotype was observed many times. The genes are TRBV12-3 or TRBV12-4 and TRBJ1-1, with a possible D match to TRBD1 (6 bases). The CDR3 length is 14 residues. V was cut by 6 bases and J by 4 bases, with 15 bases left in between. CDR3 DNA sequence: TGTGCCAGCAGCTACACAGGGACGGGCACTGAAGCTTTCTTT. It is translated as CASSYTGTGTEAFF.

V gene TRBV6-2 or TRBV6-3 combines with J gene TRBJ1-2; a possible D gene is TRBD1 (6 bases). The germline CDR1 and CDR2 sequences are MNHEY and SVGEGT. The CDR3 sequence is 16 residues long. V lost 5 bases and J lost 4, with 20 bases in between. The CDR3 reads CASSLGGAGELYGYTF. The CDR3 nucleotides are TGTGCCAGCAGTCTCGGAGGCGCAGGGGAGCTCTATGGCTACACCTTC.

This clonotype has only a few counts. This chain uses TRBV28 with TRBJ1-5, with D possibly TRBD1 on 6 matching bases. Germline V gene sequence: CDR1 MDHEN, CDR2 SYDVKM. There are 15 residues in the CDR3. V was shortened by 3 bases and J by 4 bases, with 13 bases between the two germline ends. The CDR3 DNA follows: TGTGCCAGCAGTTTCGGGGGGCAGCAAAATCAGCCCCAGCATTTT. This encodes CASSFGGQQNQPQHF. The full variable domain, completed using reference TRBV28 and TRBJ1-5, is DVKVTQSSRYLVKRTGEKVFLECVQDMDHENMFWYRQDPGLGLRLIYFSYDVKMKEKGDIPEGYSVSREKKERFSLILESASTNQTSMYLCASSFGGQQNQPQHFGDGTRLSIL.

Comment on this clonotype: Relative to the germline gene, one junction end is altered; a read error may explain this. V is TRBV6-5 and J is TRBJ2-7; TRBD1 is a possible D gene (7 bases). This CDR3 has 12 residues. The V gene's germline CDR1 is MNHEY and CDR2 SVGAGI. CDR3 in DNA: TGTGCCAGCAGCAACTCGCGGGACAGCGCCGAATTC. It is translated as CASSNSRDSAEF.

This clonotype was recorded many times. V usage is TRBV12-3 or TRBV12-4 and J usage is TRBJ1-1; 7 bases are shared with TRBD1. V was clipped by 7 bases and J by 1 base; unmatched bases: 9. The CDR3 covers 15 residues. The CDR3 protein is CASTTIDRANTEAFF. The CDR3, as DNA: TGTGCCAGCACCACTATCGACAGGGCGAACACTGAAGCTTTCTTT.

There are many counts of this clonotype. CDR3 sequence reads: CASSSRLGRETQYF. CDR3 nucleotide sequence: TGTGCCAGCAGCTCGAGGTTGGGCCGAGAGACCCAGTACTTC. The J gene is TRBJ2-5, the V gene TRBV5-6; D gene unclear. This CDR3 contains 14 residues. CDR1 is SGHDT, CDR2 YYEEEE, per germline. V was clipped by 3 bases and J by 4 bases, with 13 bases between them.

This clonotype was seen repeatedly, ten times or more. V gene TRBV6-1 combines with J gene TRBJ2-7; D possibly corresponds to TRBD2 (7 bases). The germline V gene has CDR1 MNHNS and CDR2 SASEGT. The CDR3 runs to 16 residues. V lost 1 base, J lost 0 bases, and 13 bases lay in between. DNA of the CDR3: TGTGCCAGCAGTGAAGGGGGCGGGGGCCCCTCCTACGAGCAGTACTTC. Amino acid sequence: CASSEGGGGPSYEQYF.

This clonotype was picked up a small number of times. This may arise from a read error, as a much more abundant clone is one base away. The rearrangement links TRBV30 to TRBJ2-7; D is possibly TRBD2 (5 bases). This CDR3 has 12 amino acids. CDR1 GTSNPN and CDR2 SVGIG come from the germline V gene (reference sequence). The V gene lost 3 bases and the J gene lost 0 bases, with 6 bases spanning the gap. The CDR3 DNA reads as TGTGCCTGGAGAGGGAGCTCCTACGAGCAGTACTTC. Amino acid sequence: CAWRGSSYEQYF.

This clonotype appeared many times. V and J are TRBV4-1 and TRBJ1-3; possible D gene TRBD1, 5 bases. V lost 0 bases and J lost 0, with 15 bases in between. The germline gives CDR1 MGHRA, CDR2 YSYEKL. This CDR3 region has 18 residues. As DNA, the CDR3 is TGCGCCAGCAGCCAAGAGGCAGGGCAGATTAACTCTGGAAACACCATATATTTT. This codes for CASSQEAGQINSGNTIYF.

This clonotype turned up a few times. The chain couples TRBV4-1 to TRBJ1-2; D not certain. There are 15 residues in the CDR3. The V end lost 1 base, the J end lost 4 bases, and 13 bases lay between the germline ends. Germline V gene data show CDR1 as MGHRA and CDR2 as YSYEKL. CDR3 residues: CASSQVDDRLYGYTF. CDR3 coding DNA: TGCGCCAGCAGCCAAGTTGATGATAGGCTCTATGGCTACACCTTC.

This clonotype was recorded at least ten times. The chain links TRBV9 to TRBJ2-5; D is perhaps TRBD2 (5 bases). Germline V CDR1 and CDR2: SGDLS, YYNGEE. V was cut by 3 bases and J by 0 bases, with 12 bases left in between. This CDR3 has 15 amino acids. As DNA, the CDR3 is TGTGCCAGCAGCGGATACGGAGGCCACCAAGAGACCCAGTACTTC. Protein: CASSGYGGHQETQYF.

DNA of the CDR3: TGTGCCAGCATTAACCAGACACTTTACCAAGAGACCCAGTACTTC. Its protein is CASINQTLYQETQYF. The chain joins TRBV6-5 to TRBJ2-5; D not resolved. This CDR3 region has 15 residues. Trimming took 7 bases from V and 0 from J, leaving 15 bases between them. CDR1 and CDR2 from the germline V gene are MNHEY and SVGAGI.

This clonotype was seen repeatedly, ten times or more. CDR3 in DNA: TGTGCCAGCAGGGCCCAGGGCGGGGAGAACACTGAAGCTTTCTTT. Protein sequence: CASRAQGGENTEAFF. The V gene is TRBV6-1, the J gene TRBJ1-1; possibly TRBD1 for D (5 bases). The CDR3 is 15 residues long. V lost 6 bases, J lost 1 base, and 15 bases lay in between. CDR1 is MNHNS and CDR2 is SASEGT in the germline V gene.

At least ten counts were recorded for this clonotype. The rearrangement links TRBV6-5 to TRBJ2-7; 11 nucleotides match TRBD1. This CDR3 region has 14 residues. V shed 7 bases, J shed 3 bases, and the junction held 5 bases outside the gene matches. Germline CDR1 reads MNHEY; CDR2 reads SVGAGI. CDR3 sequence: CASTPGQGVYEQYF. The CDR3 DNA sequence: TGTGCCAGCACTCCGGGACAGGGGGTCTACGAGCAGTACTTC.

Only a few counts were recorded for this clonotype. This chain links TRBV24-1 with TRBJ1-3; 12 bases map to TRBD1. This CDR3 contains 16 residues. With 4 bases clipped from V and 2 bases from J, the junction kept 2 bases outside the gene matches. In germline, CDR1 is KGHDR, CDR2 SFDVKD. The CDR3 spells CATSDRDRGPGNTIYF. The CDR3 bases are TGTGCCACCAGTGACCGGGACAGGGGGCCTGGAAACACCATATATTTT.

V is TRBV20-1 and J is TRBJ1-1; D perhaps matches TRBD1 (6 bases). Trimming cost V 5 bases and J 0 bases, with 16 bases left between them. CDR1 DFQATT and CDR2 SNEGSKA come from the germline V gene (reference sequence). CDR3 length: 15 residues. CDR3: CSAPDRNPMNTEAFF. The CDR3 coding sequence is TGCAGTGCTCCCGACAGGAACCCGATGAACACTGAAGCTTTCTTT.

The chain has TRBV12-3 or TRBV12-4 and TRBJ2-5; D is perhaps TRBD1 (6 bases). The CDR3 sequence is 14 residues long. V was shortened by 7 bases and J by 2 bases, with 14 bases between the two germline ends. DNA for the CDR3: TGTGCCAGCAAGTATGCAGGGGCTCAAGAGACCCAGTACTTC. It is translated as CASKYAGAQETQYF.

This clonotype was recorded many times. The V and J genes are TRBV29-1 and TRBJ2-7; 9 bases line up with TRBD2. V lost 7 bases to trimming and J lost 4 bases; unmatched junction nucleotides: 8. This CDR3 comprises 13 residues. The V gene's germline CDR1 is SQVTM and CDR2 ANQGSEA. The CDR3 reads CSGTRGGGYEQYF. CDR3 in DNA: TGCAGCGGGACGCGGGGGGGAGGTTACGAGCAGTACTTC.

The chain recombines TRBV24-1 with TRBJ2-5; the D is unclear. CDR3 length: 15 amino acids. The V end lost 2 bases, the J end lost 5 bases, and 14 bases lay between the germline ends. The germline V gene encodes CDR1 KGHDR and CDR2 SFDVKD. The CDR3, as DNA: TGTGCCACCAGTGATTCGCTAGAAGGTTTGGAGACCCAGTACTTC. It encodes CATSDSLEGLETQYF.

The V call is TRBV2, the J call TRBJ2-5; D gene uncertain. Germline V CDR1 and CDR2: SNHLY, FYNNEI. The V and J ends lost 7 bases and 5 bases respectively, with 14 bases between them. The CDR3 loop spans 13 amino acids. Written as DNA, the CDR3 is TGTGCCAGCAACGGTCCAGTTTGGGAGACCCAGTACTTC. This codes for CASNGPVWETQYF.

This clonotype was counted ten times or more. V gene TRBV28 combines with J gene TRBJ2-7; D is perhaps TRBD1 or TRBD2 (5 bases each). Trimming removed 4 bases at V and 3 bases at J, with 22 bases between. The V gene's germline CDR1 is MDHEN and CDR2 SYDVKM. The CDR3 has 17 amino acids. DNA of the CDR3: TGTGCCAGCAGTTCCCCATCAGGGAGCGGCGGTAACTACGAGCAGTACTTC. This gives the protein CASSSPSGSGGNYEQYF.

This chain connects TRBV30 to TRBJ1-1; no clear D gene. Between the trimmed V and J ends, which lost 5 bases and 1 base, there was a span of 11 bases. The CDR3 totals 13 residues. CDR1 is GTSNPN and CDR2 is SVGIG in the germline V gene (reference sequence). CDR3: CAWGQDTNTEAFF. In nucleotides, the CDR3 is TGTGCCTGGGGCCAGGATACGAACACTGAAGCTTTCTTT.

This clonotype was observed many times. The chain combines TRBV28 with TRBJ2-2, with D perhaps matching TRBD1 (5 bases). This CDR3 has 14 amino acids. The V end was cut by 10 bases, the J end by 6 bases, with 18 bases between. Per germline, CDR1 MDHEN and CDR2 SYDVKM. The CDR3 sequence is CATNPARVAGELFF. The CDR3 DNA follows: TGTGCCACCAACCCCGCCAGGGTCGCCGGGGAGCTGTTTTTT.

This clonotype was observed a handful of times. This sequence joins TRBV5-1 and TRBJ2-3; 12 nucleotides line up with TRBD2. V gave up 4 bases and J gave up 4 bases; unmatched junction bases: 7. The germline gives CDR1 SGHRS, CDR2 YFSETQ. CDR3 size: 16 residues. The CDR3 is CASSPLLAGGSDTQYF. The CDR3 region has the DNA TGCGCCAGCAGCCCCCTACTAGCGGGGGGATCAGATACGCAGTATTTT.

This clonotype was seen more than once but under ten times. CDR3 loop: CASSQDRDYEQYF. The CDR3 DNA reads TGCGCCAGCAGCCAAGATAGGGACTACGAGCAGTACTTC. The V gene is TRBV4-3, the J gene TRBJ2-7; D unclear. Germline CDR1 and CDR2: LGHNA and YSLEER. The CDR3 length is 13 residues. Trimming removed 0 bases from V and 3 bases from J, with 6 bases in between.

This clonotype has a count of ten or more. The chain joins TRBV9 to TRBJ2-5; the D is unclear. Germline V gene lookup returns CDR1 SGDLS and CDR2 YYNGEE. This CDR3 is built from 14 residues. V was pared by 1 base and J by 6 bases, with 13 bases between. The CDR3 reads CASSVSSGFQTQYF. DNA of the CDR3: TGTGCCAGCAGCGTATCTTCCGGCTTTCAGACCCAGTACTTC.

The V call is TRBV7-2, the J call TRBJ2-5; tentatively, D is TRBD1 or TRBD2 (6 bases each). The CDR3 consists of 14 residues. With 5 bases removed from V and 5 bases from J, the gap between germline ends came to 15 bases. Germline V CDR1 and CDR2: SGHTA, FQGNSA. The CDR3, as DNA: TGTGCCAGCAGCGGAGGGGGACTTCCGGAGACCCAGTACTTC. Translation gives CASSGGGLPETQYF.

The chain has TRBV5-1 and TRBJ1-4, with D hard to call. From germline, CDR1 is SGHRS and CDR2 YFSETQ. This CDR3 has 15 residues. The V end lost 5 bases, the J end lost 0 bases, and 11 bases lay between the germline ends. In DNA form, the CDR3 reads TGCGCCAGCAGACTCTCGGGTGCAACTAATGAAAAACTGTTTTTT. Encoded protein: CASRLSGATNEKLFF. The whole variable domain, remainder taken from reference TRBV5-1 and TRBJ1-4, is KAGVTQTPRYLIKTRGQQVTLSCSPISGHRSVSWYQQTPGQGLQFLFEYFSETQRNKGNFPGRFSGRQFSNSRSEMNVSTLELGDSALYLCASRLSGATNEKLFFGSGTQLSVL.

This clonotype occurred many times. The rearrangement uses TRBV9 and TRBJ1-2; D is unresolved. Germline V gene data show CDR1 as SGDLS and CDR2 as YYNGEE. Trimming removed 1 base from V and 3 bases from J, with 10 bases in between. The CDR3 spans 14 residues. The CDR3 region is CASSVPASDYGYTF. Here the CDR3 DNA reads TGTGCCAGCAGCGTACCCGCAAGTGACTATGGCTACACCTTC.

This clonotype appeared many times. The chain couples TRBV7-9 to TRBJ1-2, with TRBD1 as a possible D gene (6 bases). Germline V gene sequence: CDR1 SEHNR, CDR2 FQNEAQ (reference sequence). The V and J ends lost 5 bases and 8 bases respectively, with 15 bases between them. The CDR3 runs 13 residues. The CDR3 is CASSLSTGNGYTF. The CDR3 nucleotides are TGTGCCAGCAGCCTTTCTACAGGGAACGGCTACACCTTC.

This clonotype has just a few counts. The chain has TRBV7-3 and TRBJ1-1; D is unclear. The CDR3 totals 14 residues. The V and J ends lost 1 base and 5 bases respectively, with 11 bases between them. CDR1 is SGHTA and CDR2 is FQGTGA in the germline V gene. For the CDR3, the DNA is TGTGCCAGCAGCTTAAATGCGGGTGATACTGAAGCTTTCTTT. Translating it yields CASSLNAGDTEAFF.